The clone carrying this TCR beta chain was seen more than once but under ten times. Generated by immunoSEQ multiplex PCR, the TCRdb table keeps only in-frame clones and is missing some. The sample includes under 250,000 clones, 84% of them seen just once. These data are taken from a study of blood T cell repertoires in COVID-19. Study background: Collection of acute and convalescent COVID-19 samples took place in the United States, Italy and Spain.

Germline values: CDR1 MRHNA, CDR2 SNTAGT. The CDR3 length is 13 residues. The V gene end was trimmed by 5 bases and the J gene end by 4 bases; junction bases not matched to a gene: 1. The chain has TRBV6-4 and TRBJ1-1; 10 bases fit TRBD1. Sequencing input: peripheral blood. The TCR was taken from a man aged 50-59 years with active or convalescent COVID-19. The CDR3 nucleotides read TGTGCCAGCAGTAGGGACAGGGGCACTGAAGCTTTCTTT. Translation gives CASSRDRGTEAFF.